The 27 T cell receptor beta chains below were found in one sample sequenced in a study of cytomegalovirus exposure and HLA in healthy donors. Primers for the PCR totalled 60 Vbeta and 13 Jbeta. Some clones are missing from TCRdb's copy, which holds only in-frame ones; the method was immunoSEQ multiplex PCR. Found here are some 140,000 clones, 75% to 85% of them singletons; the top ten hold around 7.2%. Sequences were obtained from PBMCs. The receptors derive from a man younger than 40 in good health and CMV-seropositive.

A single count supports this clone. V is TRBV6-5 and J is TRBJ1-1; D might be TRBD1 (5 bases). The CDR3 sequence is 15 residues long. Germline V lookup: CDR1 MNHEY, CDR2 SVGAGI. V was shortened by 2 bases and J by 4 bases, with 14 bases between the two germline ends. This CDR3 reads CASSYGAGFVTEAFF. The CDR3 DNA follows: TGTGCCAGCAGTTACGGTGCAGGGTTTGTCACTGAAGCTTTCTTT.

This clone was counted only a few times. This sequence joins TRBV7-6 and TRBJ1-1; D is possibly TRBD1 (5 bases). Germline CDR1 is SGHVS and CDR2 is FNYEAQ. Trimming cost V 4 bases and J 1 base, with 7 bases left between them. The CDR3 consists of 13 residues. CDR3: CASSYDRNTEAFF. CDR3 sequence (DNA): TGTGCCAGCAGCTACGACAGGAACACTGAAGCTTTCTTT.

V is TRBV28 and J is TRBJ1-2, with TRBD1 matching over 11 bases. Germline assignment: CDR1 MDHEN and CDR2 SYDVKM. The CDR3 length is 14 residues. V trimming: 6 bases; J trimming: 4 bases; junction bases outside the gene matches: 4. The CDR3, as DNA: TGTGCCAGCAGGTTAGGACAGGGGGCCTATGGCTACACCTTC. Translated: CASRLGQGAYGYTF.

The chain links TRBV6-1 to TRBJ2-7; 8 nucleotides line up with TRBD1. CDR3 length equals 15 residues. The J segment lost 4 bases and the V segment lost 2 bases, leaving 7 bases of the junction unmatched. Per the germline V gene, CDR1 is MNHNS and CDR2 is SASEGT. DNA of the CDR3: TGTGCCAGCAGTGAAACGGCAGGGGGCGCGTACGAGCAGTACTTC. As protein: CASSETAGGAYEQYF.

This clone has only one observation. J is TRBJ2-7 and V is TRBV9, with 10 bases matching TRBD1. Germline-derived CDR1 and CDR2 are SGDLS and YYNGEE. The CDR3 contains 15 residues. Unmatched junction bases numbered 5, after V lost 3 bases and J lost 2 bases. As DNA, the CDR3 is TGTGCCAGCAGCGCGACAGGGGGCAACCCCTACGAGCAGTACTTC. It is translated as CASSATGGNPYEQYF.

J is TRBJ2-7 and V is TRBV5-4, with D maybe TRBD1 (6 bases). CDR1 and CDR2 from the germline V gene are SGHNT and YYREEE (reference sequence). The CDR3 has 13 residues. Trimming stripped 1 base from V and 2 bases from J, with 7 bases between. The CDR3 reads CASSLQGTYEQYF. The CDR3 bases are TGTGCCAGCAGCTTGCAGGGGACCTACGAGCAGTACTTC. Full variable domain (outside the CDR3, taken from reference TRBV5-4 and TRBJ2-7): ETGVTQSPTHLIKTRGQQVTLRCSSQSGHNTVSWYQQALGQGPQFIFQYYREEENGRGNFPPRFSGLQFPNYSSELNVNALELDDSALYLCASSLQGTYEQYFGPGTRLTVT.

The DNA of the CDR3 is TGTGCCAGCAGCCAAGAGACAGGGGGCGGTGAGCAGTTCTTC. Translation: CASSQETGGGEQFF. The chain links TRBV9 to TRBJ2-1; 10 positions match TRBD1. V gave up 4 bases and J gave up 9 bases; unmatched junction bases: 7. This CDR3 is built from 14 residues. Germline CDR1 and CDR2: SGDLS and YYNGEE.

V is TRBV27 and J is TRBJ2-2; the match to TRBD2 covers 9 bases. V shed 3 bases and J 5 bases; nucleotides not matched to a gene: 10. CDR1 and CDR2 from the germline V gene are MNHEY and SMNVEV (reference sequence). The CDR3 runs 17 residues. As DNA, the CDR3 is TGTGCCAGCAGTTTGGGGCAAGCGGGAGGAGGGACCGGGGAGCTGTTTTTT. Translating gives CASSLGQAGGGTGELFF.

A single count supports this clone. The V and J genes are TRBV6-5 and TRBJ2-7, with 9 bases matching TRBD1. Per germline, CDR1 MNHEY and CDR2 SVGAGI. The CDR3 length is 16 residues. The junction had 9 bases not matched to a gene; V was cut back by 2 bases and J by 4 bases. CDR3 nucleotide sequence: TGTGCCAGCAGTTACCCTGAGACAGGGGGAAGGTACGAGCAGTACTTC. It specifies CASSYPETGGRYEQYF.

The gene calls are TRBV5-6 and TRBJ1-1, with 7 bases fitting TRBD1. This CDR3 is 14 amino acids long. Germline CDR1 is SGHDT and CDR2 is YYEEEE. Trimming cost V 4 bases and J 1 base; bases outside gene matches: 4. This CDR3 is CASSRGLGNTEAFF. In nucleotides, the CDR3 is TGTGCCAGCAGCAGGGGGCTGGGGAACACTGAAGCTTTCTTT.

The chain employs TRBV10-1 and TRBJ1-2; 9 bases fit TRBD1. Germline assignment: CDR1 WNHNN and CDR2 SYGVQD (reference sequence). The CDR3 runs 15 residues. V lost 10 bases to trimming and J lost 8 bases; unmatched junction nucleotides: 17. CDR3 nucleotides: TGCGCCACCTTTACCTCGGGACAGGGCAAAATAGGCTACACCTTC. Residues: CATFTSGQGKIGYTF.

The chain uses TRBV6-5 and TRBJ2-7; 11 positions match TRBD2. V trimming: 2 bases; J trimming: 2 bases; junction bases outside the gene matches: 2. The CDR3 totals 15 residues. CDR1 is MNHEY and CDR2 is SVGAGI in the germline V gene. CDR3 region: CASSYGTSGPYEQYF. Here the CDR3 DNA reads TGTGCCAGCAGTTACGGGACTAGCGGTCCCTACGAGCAGTACTTC.

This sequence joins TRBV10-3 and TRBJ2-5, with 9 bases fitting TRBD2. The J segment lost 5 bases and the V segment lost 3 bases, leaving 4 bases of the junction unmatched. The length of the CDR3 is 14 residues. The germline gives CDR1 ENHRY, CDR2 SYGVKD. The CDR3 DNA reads TGTGCCATCAGTGATACTAGCGGGCGGGAGACCCAGTACTTC. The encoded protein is CAISDTSGRETQYF.

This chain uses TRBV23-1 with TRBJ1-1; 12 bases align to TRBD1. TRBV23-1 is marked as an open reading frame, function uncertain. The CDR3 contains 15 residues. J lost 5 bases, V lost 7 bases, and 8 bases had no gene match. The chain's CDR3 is CASTTGTGGGTEAFF. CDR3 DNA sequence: TGCGCCAGCACGACCGGGACAGGGGGCGGGACTGAAGCTTTCTTT.

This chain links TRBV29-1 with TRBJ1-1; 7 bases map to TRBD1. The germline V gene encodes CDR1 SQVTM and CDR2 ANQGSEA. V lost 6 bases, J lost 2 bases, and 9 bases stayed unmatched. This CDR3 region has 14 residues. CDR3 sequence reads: CSVSPTGFNTEAFF. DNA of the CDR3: TGCAGCGTATCTCCGACAGGGTTCAACACTGAAGCTTTCTTT.

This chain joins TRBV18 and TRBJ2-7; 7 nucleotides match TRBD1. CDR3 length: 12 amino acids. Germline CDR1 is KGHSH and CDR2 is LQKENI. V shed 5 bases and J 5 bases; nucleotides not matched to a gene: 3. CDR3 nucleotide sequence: TGTGCCAGCTCAAAACAGGGGAACGAGCAGTACTTC. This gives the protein CASSKQGNEQYF.

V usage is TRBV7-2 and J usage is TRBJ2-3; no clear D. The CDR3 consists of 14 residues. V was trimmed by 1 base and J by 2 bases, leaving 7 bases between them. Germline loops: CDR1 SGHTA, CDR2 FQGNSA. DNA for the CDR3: TGTGCCAGCAGCTTAGGTGGCACCACAGATACGCAGTATTTT. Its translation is CASSLGGTTDTQYF.

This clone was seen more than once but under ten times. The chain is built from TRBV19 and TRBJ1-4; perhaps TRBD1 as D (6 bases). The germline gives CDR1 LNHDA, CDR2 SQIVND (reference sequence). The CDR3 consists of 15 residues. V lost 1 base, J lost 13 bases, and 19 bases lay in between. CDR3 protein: CASSIVDRGRVRLFF. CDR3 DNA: TGTGCCAGTAGTATAGTGGACAGAGGTAGGGTAAGACTGTTTTTT.

This chain's CDR3 is CASSLGVRLATDTQYF. Here the CDR3 DNA reads TGTGCCAGCAGCTTGGGGGTGAGGCTAGCGACAGATACGCAGTATTTT. The genes are TRBV5-6 and TRBJ2-3; a possible D gene is TRBD2 (6 bases). CDR1 and CDR2 from the germline V gene are SGHDT and YYEEEE. V lost 0 bases, J lost 3 bases, and 14 bases lay in between. The CDR3 is made up of 16 amino acids.

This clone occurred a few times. The CDR3, as DNA: TGTGCCAGCTCACCTGGACGGAGGGAGCCCCAGCATTTT. This gives the protein CASSPGRREPQHF. V is TRBV18 and J is TRBJ1-5; D not certain. CDR3 length equals 13 residues. Trimming shortened V by 3 bases and J by 8 bases, and 11 bases separated the two germline ends. CDR1 KGHSH and CDR2 LQKENI come from the germline V gene.

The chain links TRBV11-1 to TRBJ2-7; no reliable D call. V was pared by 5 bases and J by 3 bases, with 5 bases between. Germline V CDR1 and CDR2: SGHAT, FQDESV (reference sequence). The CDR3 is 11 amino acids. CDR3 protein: CASSVNYEQYF. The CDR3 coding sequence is TGTGCCAGCAGCGTAAACTACGAGCAGTACTTC.

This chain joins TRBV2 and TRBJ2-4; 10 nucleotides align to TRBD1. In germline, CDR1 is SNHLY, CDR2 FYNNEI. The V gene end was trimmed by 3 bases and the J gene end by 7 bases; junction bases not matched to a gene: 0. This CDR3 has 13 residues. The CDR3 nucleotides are TGTGCCAGCAGTGAGGGACAGGGGAACATTCAGTACTTC. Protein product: CASSEGQGNIQYF.

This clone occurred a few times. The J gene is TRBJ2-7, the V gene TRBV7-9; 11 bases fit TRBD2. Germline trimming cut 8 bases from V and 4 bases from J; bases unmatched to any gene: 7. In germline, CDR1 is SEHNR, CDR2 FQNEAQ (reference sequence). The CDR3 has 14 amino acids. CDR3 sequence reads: CASSPSGRSYEQYF. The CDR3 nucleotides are TGTGCCAGCTCCCCTAGCGGGAGGAGTTACGAGCAGTACTTC.

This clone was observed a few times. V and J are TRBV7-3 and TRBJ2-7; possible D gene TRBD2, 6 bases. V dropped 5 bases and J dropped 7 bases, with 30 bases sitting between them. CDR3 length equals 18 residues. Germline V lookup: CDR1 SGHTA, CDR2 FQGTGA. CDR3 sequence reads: CASSPNRDSARLTEEQYF. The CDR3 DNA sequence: TGTGCCAGCAGCCCGAACCGGGACTCCGCGAGGTTAACTGAAGAGCAGTACTTC.

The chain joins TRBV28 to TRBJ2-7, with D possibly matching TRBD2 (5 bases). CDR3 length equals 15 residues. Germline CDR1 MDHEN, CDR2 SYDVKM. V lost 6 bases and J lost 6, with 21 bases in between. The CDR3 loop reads CASRAGMSAPGEQYF. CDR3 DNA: TGTGCCAGCAGAGCCGGGATGTCAGCGCCCGGCGAGCAGTACTTC.

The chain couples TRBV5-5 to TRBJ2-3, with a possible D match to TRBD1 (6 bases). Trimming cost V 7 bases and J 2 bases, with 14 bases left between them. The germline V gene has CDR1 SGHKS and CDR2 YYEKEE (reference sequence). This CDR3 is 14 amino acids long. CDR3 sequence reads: CASGIQGTTDTQYF. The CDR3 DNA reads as TGTGCCAGCGGTATACAGGGAACCACAGATACGCAGTATTTT.

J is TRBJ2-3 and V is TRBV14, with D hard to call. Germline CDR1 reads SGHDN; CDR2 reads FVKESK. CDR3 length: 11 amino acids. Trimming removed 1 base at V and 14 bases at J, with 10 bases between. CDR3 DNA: TGTGCCAGCAGCCAAGGGGTATACAGGTATTTT. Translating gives CASSQGVYRYF.